The sequence of this TCR beta chain was determined in a study of cytomegalovirus exposure and HLA in healthy donors. Study details: Early release data held 85 million or so unique TCRs from HLA-typed donors. In terms of ancestry, the Caucasian-associated cluster contained roughly 80% of the roughly 360 genotyped donors.

The V and J ends lost 0 bases and 5 bases respectively, with 11 bases between them. Germline V gene data show CDR1 as SGDLS and CDR2 as YYNGEE. CDR3 length equals 14 residues. Study results and caveats: Presence/absence analysis assumed near-uniform sequencing depth across donors. The classifier was said to identify cytomegalovirus status with high specificity and sensitivity.

Turning to this clone: Its specificity is unknown.

It was with 60 Vbeta and 13 Jbeta primers that the PCR ran. The assay was immunoSEQ multiplex PCR, and TCRdb's table has in-frame clones only and misses some. The sample includes about 130,000 clones, roughly 74% seen only once; the top ten take approximately 5.4%. The sequence was obtained from a woman in her fifties or sixties in good health and CMV-seropositive. The V and J genes are TRBV9 and TRBJ1-2; TRBD1 is a possible D gene (6 bases). The sample comprised PBMCs. CDR3 region: CASSVGSQGYGYTF. The CDR3 region has the DNA TGTGCCAGCAGCGTAGGATCGCAGGGGTATGGCTACACCTTC. Based on the CDR3 plus reference TRBV9 and TRBJ1-2, the full variable domain is DSGVTQTPKHLITATGQRVTLRCSPRSGDLSVYWYQQSLDQGLQFLIQYYNGEERAKGNILERFSAQQFPDLHSELNLSSLELGDSALYFCASSVGSQGYGYTFGSGTRLTVV.